This T cell receptor (beta chain) appears in the sequencing data of a study of cytomegalovirus exposure and HLA in healthy donors. The CDR3 is made up of 16 amino acids. CDR1 is MDHEN and CDR2 is SYDVKM in the germline V gene. V was shortened by 1 base and J by 3 bases, with 16 bases between the two germline ends. In the PCR, 60 Vbeta and 13 Jbeta primers were used. Data came from immunoSEQ multiplex PCR; TCRdb stores just in-frame clones and leaves some out. Of under 150,000 clones in the sample, about three quarters were seen once. The genes are TRBV28 and TRBJ2-7; no definite D call. This clonotype was obtained from a man aged 18 to 29 in good health and CMV-seronegative. Sequencing input: PBMCs. Written as DNA, the CDR3 is TGTGCCAGCAGTTTATTTGGGCCATTCTCCGGCTACGAGCAGTACTTC. Protein: CASSLFGPFSGYEQYF.